Listed below are T cell receptor beta chains from one sample, sequenced in a study of blood T cells in healthy people across ages. MiXCR, applied by TCRdb to the 5' RACE reads, yields one record per CDR3 protein. The table lists about 1.8 million distinct CDR3 sequences, approximately 50% of them singletons. The specimen was blood. The receptor set was obtained from a woman in her thirties or forties in good health. CDR3s include the opening cysteine and the closing phenylalanine or tryptophan. The order of the fields is CDR3 DNA, CDR3 protein, V gene, clone size, J gene, D gene. The D gene is left open where the match is weak. The size of a clone is reported for some rows only, either as once, few or many, or as a class for expanded clones.

cdr3_nt: TGTGCCATCAGAGGGACACCCTCCTACGAGCAGTACTTC; cdr3_aa: CAIRGTPSYEQYF; v_call: TRBV10-3; clone_size: NA; j_call: TRBJ2-7; d_call: NA
cdr3_nt: TGTGCCAGCCGGGACAGGGTCACGGGGGCCAACGTCCTGACTTTC; cdr3_aa: CASRDRVTGANVLTF; v_call: TRBV6-2/TRBV6-3; clone_size: many; j_call: TRBJ2-6; d_call: TRBD1
cdr3_nt: TGCAGTGCCCCCTGGCGGGGTACTGAGCAGTTCTTC; cdr3_aa: CSAPWRGTEQFF; v_call: TRBV20-1; clone_size: NA; j_call: TRBJ2-1; d_call: NA
cdr3_nt: TGCAGCGTTCGGACAGGGGCATCCCTGGGAGAGACCCAGTACTTC; cdr3_aa: CSVRTGASLGETQYF; v_call: TRBV29-1; clone_size: NA; j_call: TRBJ2-5; d_call: TRBD1
cdr3_nt: TGTGCCAGCGCTAATTTTCAATATGGCTACACCTTC; cdr3_aa: CASANFQYGYTF; v_call: TRBV2; clone_size: NA; j_call: TRBJ1-2; d_call: NA
cdr3_nt: TGTGCCAGTAGTGCCAGACAGATTCAGTTCTTC; cdr3_aa: CASSARQIQFF; v_call: TRBV19; clone_size: few; j_call: TRBJ2-1; d_call: NA
cdr3_nt: TGTGCCAGCAGTGAACCCCTCCAGGCTCGGAGACTGGAGCAAGAGACCCAGTACTTC; cdr3_aa: CASSEPLQARRLEQETQYF; v_call: TRBV2; clone_size: NA; j_call: TRBJ2-5; d_call: NA
cdr3_nt: TGTGCCAGCAGCTCCGACCGGGCGGGGGGGCACAATGAGCAGTTCTTC; cdr3_aa: CASSSDRAGGHNEQFF; v_call: TRBV7-9; clone_size: NA; j_call: TRBJ2-1; d_call: TRBD2
cdr3_nt: TGTGCCACCGGACTAGCGGGGGTCAATGAGCAGTTCTTC; cdr3_aa: CATGLAGVNEQFF; v_call: TRBV12-3/TRBV12-4; clone_size: many; j_call: TRBJ2-1; d_call: TRBD2
cdr3_nt: TGTGCCAGCAGCTTAGAGACAGATGGTGAGCAGTTCTTC; cdr3_aa: CASSLETDGEQFF; v_call: TRBV7-2; clone_size: NA; j_call: TRBJ2-1; d_call: NA
cdr3_nt: TGTGCCAGTAGTATAGATGGTGCAGGGGGAGTCTACGAGCAGTACTTC; cdr3_aa: CASSIDGAGGVYEQYF; v_call: TRBV19; clone_size: once; j_call: TRBJ2-7; d_call: TRBD1
cdr3_nt: TGCGCCAGCAGCCAAGAGCAATTGGGTGAGCAGTTCTTC; cdr3_aa: CASSQEQLGEQFF; v_call: TRBV4-3; clone_size: NA; j_call: TRBJ2-1; d_call: NA
cdr3_nt: TGTGCCAGCAGCTTCGCCAACATCGGAACTAACTATGGCTACACCTTC; cdr3_aa: CASSFANIGTNYGYTF; v_call: TRBV7-9; clone_size: NA; j_call: TRBJ1-2; d_call: NA